The 8 T cell receptor beta chains listed next were all sequenced from one sample in a study of blood T cell repertoires in COVID-19. Method: immunoSEQ multiplex PCR; TCRdb's copy keeps in-frame clones and lacks some. The profile shows around 250,000 clones, 65% to 90% of them singletons. The sample was peripheral blood. These receptors all stem from a man over 45 with active or convalescent COVID-19.

The chain recombines TRBV7-9 with TRBJ2-1; D unclear. Trimming took 4 bases from V and 9 from J, leaving 10 bases between them. The germline V gene has CDR1 SEHNR and CDR2 FQNEAQ (reference sequence). The CDR3 consists of 12 residues. The CDR3 here is CASSSASVEQFF. DNA for the CDR3: TGTGCCAGCAGCTCCGCTTCGGTTGAGCAGTTCTTC. Variable domain in full (rest from reference TRBV7-9 and TRBJ2-1): DTGVSQNPRHKITKRGQNVTFRCDPISEHNRLYWYRQTLGQGPEFLTYFQNEAQLEKSRLLSDRFSAERPKGSFSTLEIQRTEQGDSAMYLCASSSASVEQFFGPGTRLTVL.

J is TRBJ2-1 and V is TRBV7-9; no firm D call. Trimming removed 5 bases from V and 7 bases from J, with 3 bases in between. The CDR3 is 10 residues long. Per germline, CDR1 SEHNR and CDR2 FQNEAQ (reference sequence). CDR3 in DNA: TGTGCCAGCAGCACGAATGAGCAGTTCTTC. This encodes CASSTNEQFF.

This chain connects TRBV19 to TRBJ2-7; 13 positions agree with TRBD2. Germline CDR1 LNHDA, CDR2 SQIVND (reference sequence). Trimming at V came to 4 bases and at J to 7 bases, leaving 4 bases not matched to a gene. CDR3 size: 14 residues. DNA for the CDR3: TGTGCCAGTAGTACCATGGGACTAGCGGGAGAGCAGTACTTC. Its translation: CASSTMGLAGEQYF.

This rearrangement joins TRBV18 to TRBJ1-1, with 7 bases aligning to TRBD1. The junction had 8 bases not matched to a gene; V was cut back by 3 bases and J by 7 bases. CDR3 length: 14 amino acids. The germline gives CDR1 KGHSH, CDR2 LQKENI. CDR3: CASSPDRPSGEAFF. CDR3 coding DNA: TGTGCCAGCTCACCGGACAGGCCCTCCGGTGAAGCTTTCTTT.

The chain joins TRBV28 to TRBJ2-5, with 10 positions matching TRBD2. The CDR3 spans 15 residues. Germline CDR1 is MDHEN and CDR2 is SYDVKM. V was clipped by 5 bases and J by 5 bases; unmatched bases: 8. CDR3 sequence reads: CASSVTLAGVETQYF. The DNA of the CDR3 is TGTGCCAGCAGTGTGACCCTAGCGGGAGTGGAGACCCAGTACTTC.

V usage is TRBV5-6 and J usage is TRBJ2-3, with D perhaps matching TRBD2 (5 bases). The CDR3 spans 17 residues. With 4 bases removed from V and 4 bases from J, the gap between germline ends came to 22 bases. The germline V gene encodes CDR1 SGHDT and CDR2 YYEEEE. CDR3 sequence: CASSPKGAAQGPDTQYF. In DNA form, the CDR3 reads TGTGCCAGCAGCCCGAAAGGAGCGGCTCAAGGCCCAGATACGCAGTATTTT. The full variable domain, in which reference TRBV5-6 and TRBJ2-3 provide the parts outside the CDR3, is DAGVTQSPTHLIKTRGQQVTLRCSPKSGHDTVSWYQQALGQGPQFIFQYYEEEERQRGNFPDRFSGHQFPNYSSELNVNALLLGDSALYLCASSPKGAAQGPDTQYFGPGTRLTVL.

This chain joins TRBV7-6 and TRBJ1-3; D not certain. From germline, CDR1 is SGHVS and CDR2 FNYEAQ. V lost 5 bases and J 4 bases, leaving 18 bases between the germline ends. The CDR3 contains 16 residues. CDR3 sequence: CASSPTATVSGNTIYF. The CDR3 nucleotides read TGTGCCAGCAGCCCTACCGCCACAGTTTCGGGAAACACCATATATTTT.

The chain joins TRBV27 to TRBJ2-5; the D gene is possibly TRBD2 (6 bases). The germline gives CDR1 MNHEY, CDR2 SMNVEV (reference sequence). This CDR3 is built from 13 residues. Deletions cut 6 bases from V and 3 bases from J, with 11 bases between. The CDR3 loop reads CASSKRAKETQYF. CDR3 DNA sequence: TGTGCCAGCAGCAAGCGGGCCAAAGAGACCCAGTACTTC.